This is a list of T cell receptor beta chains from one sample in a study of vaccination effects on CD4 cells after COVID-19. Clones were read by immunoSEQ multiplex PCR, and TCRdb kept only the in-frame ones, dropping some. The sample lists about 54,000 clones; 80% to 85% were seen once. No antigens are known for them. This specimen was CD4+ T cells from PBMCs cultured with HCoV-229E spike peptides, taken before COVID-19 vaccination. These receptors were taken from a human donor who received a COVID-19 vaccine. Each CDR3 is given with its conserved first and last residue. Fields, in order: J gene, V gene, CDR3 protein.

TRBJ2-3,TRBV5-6,CASSLAPDTQYF
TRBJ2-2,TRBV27,CASGPGAGRNTGELFF
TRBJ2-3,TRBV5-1,CASVAGGIQDTQYF
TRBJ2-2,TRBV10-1,CASSDSRAPNTGELFF
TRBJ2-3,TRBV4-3,CASSQSSGYSTDTQYF
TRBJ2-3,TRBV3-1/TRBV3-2,CASGQGYTDTQYF
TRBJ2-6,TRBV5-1,CASSSPREFPAPGANVLTF
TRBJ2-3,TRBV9,CASSVAPIVRGNTDTQYF
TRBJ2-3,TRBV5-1,CASSFLSASLDTQYF
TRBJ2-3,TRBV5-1,CASRQGHSTDTQYF
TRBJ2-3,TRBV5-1,CASSSYPGGTDTQYF
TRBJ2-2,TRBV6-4,CASSPRQGANTGELFF
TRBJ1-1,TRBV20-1,CSARSREAFF
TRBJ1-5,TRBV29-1,CSVVQDRGRQHF
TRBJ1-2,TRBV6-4,CASSSGTGGYYGYTF
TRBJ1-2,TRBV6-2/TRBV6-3,CASSYLAGANGYTF
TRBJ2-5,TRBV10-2,CASSDRGAQYF
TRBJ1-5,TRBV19,CASSINRGGNQPQHF